This TCR beta chain stems from a study of T cell repertoires in cytomegalovirus infection. As for the study in general: Selection of CMV epitopes for the study included recently identified HLA-C-restricted and well-studied HLA-B-restricted ones. Based on public TCR beta signatures, there were indications of CMV infection and of a matching HLA type.

The study, taken as a whole, reports: Ex vivo responses were dominated by HLA-C-restricted CMV-specific TCR beta clonotypes. Summed frequency of public TCR beta families distinguished CMV carriers with the relevant HLA.

Looked up from germline, CDR1 is MNHNY and CDR2 is SVGAGI (reference sequence). V shed 2 bases and J shed 5 bases, with 14 bases lying between them. This CDR3 has 15 residues. The count of this clonotype is one. Antigen unknown. TCRdb fed the reads into MiXCR, producing one record per CDR3 protein. The table lists roughly 730,000 distinct CDR3 sequences, 30% to 35% of them singletons, with roughly 18% in the top ten. The chain combines TRBV6-6 with TRBJ2-3; the D gene could be TRBD1 or TRBD2 (5 bases each). The sequence derives from a human donor in good health (CMV status not recorded). Some clones in this sample may be carry-over from other donors' samples. Sequenced here: cultured PBMCs, sampled from culture after CMV antigen stimulation. The CDR3 bases are TGTGCCAGCAGTTACGCACGGGGCCGAGGAGATACGCAGTATTTT. Translating gives CASSYARGRGDTQYF.